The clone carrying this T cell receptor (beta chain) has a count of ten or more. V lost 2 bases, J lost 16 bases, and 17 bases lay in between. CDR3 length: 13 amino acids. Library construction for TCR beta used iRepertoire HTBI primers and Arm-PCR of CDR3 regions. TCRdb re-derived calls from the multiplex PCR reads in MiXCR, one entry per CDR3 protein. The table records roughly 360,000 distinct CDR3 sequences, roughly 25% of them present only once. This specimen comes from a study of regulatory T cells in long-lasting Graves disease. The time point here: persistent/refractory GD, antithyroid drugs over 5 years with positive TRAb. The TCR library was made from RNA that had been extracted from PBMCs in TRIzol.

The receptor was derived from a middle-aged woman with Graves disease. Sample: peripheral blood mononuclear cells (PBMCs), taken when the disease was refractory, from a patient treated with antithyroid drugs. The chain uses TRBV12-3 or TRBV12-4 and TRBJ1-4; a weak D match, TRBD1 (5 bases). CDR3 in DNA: TGTGCCAGCAGTTTAAGTCCCGGGACTGTAGGGTTTTTT. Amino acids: CASSLSPGTVGFF.